This paragraph covers one T cell receptor beta chain sequence. The antigen is unknown. The data derive from a study of T cell responses to AZD1222 COVID-19 vaccine. Some clones are missing from TCRdb's copy, which holds only in-frame ones; the method was immunoSEQ multiplex PCR. This sample yields 95,000 to 150,000 clones, of which about 86% are seen a single time; under 3% belongs to the top ten. Study-level findings and limits: Donors were mostly white British, more females; clonal diversity possibly underestimated.

Trimming shortened V by 4 bases and J by 6 bases, and 13 bases separated the two germline ends. From germline, CDR1 is LGHNA and CDR2 YSLEER. The length of the CDR3 is 14 residues. The source of this sequence is an adult who received the AZD1222 COVID-19 vaccine. The gene calls are TRBV4-3 and TRBJ2-1; no clear D gene. The source material was peripheral blood, sampled 28 days after the second AZD1222 dose. The CDR3 loop is CASSLRAVGNEQFF. For the CDR3, the DNA is TGCGCCAGCAGCCTAAGGGCGGTAGGCAATGAGCAGTTCTTC.